The clone carrying this TCR beta chain appeared many times. The data originate from a study of neurological immune-mediated disorders. Time point reported: longitudinal time-point 2. From the 5' RACE reads, TCRdb called clonotypes with MiXCR, one entry per CDR3 protein. The sample has 70,000 to 95,000 distinct CDR3 sequences; approximately 13% are singletons. CDR3 length: 15 residues. V lost 6 bases, J lost 4 bases, and 11 bases stayed unmatched. CDR1 is DFQATT, CDR2 SNEGSKA, per germline (reference sequence). The rearrangement uses TRBV20-1 and TRBJ2-2; 7 bases match TRBD1. The specimen was PBMCs. This TCR derives from a female donor with HTLV-1-associated myelopathy (HAM/TSP). CDR3 sequence: CSATTGEPVTGELFF. The CDR3 DNA reads as TGCAGTGCAACTACAGGGGAACCGGTCACCGGGGAGCTGTTTTTT.